The entry that follows covers one TCR beta chain sequence. The data originate from a study of long-term antiretroviral therapy in people with HIV. Germline V gives CDR1 ENHRY, CDR2 SYGVKD. The CDR3 loop spans 18 amino acids. The V and J ends lost 6 bases and 7 bases, in that order; junction bases with no gene match: 14. Researchers report immunoSEQ v3.0 was run at survey level. Measured with immunoSEQ multiplex PCR; TCRdb has only the in-frame clones, and not every one. The sample includes roughly 34,000 clones, roughly 77% of them seen just once. The chain uses TRBV10-3 and TRBJ2-1, with 14 bases identical to TRBD2. This sequence was found in a man younger than 35 with HIV. Sample: unsorted PBMCs, taken 1.9 years after starting antiretroviral therapy. DNA of the CDR3: TGTGCCATCAGCCCGGGACTAGCGGGGGCCCTCAACGGGAATGAGCAGTTCTTC. Its protein is CAISPGLAGALNGNEQFF.